A selection of T cell receptor beta chains follows, all from one sample in a study of breast tumors, draining lymph nodes, adjacent tissues. A single record per CDR3 protein comes from TCRdb applying MiXCR to the multiplex PCR reads. The table has 250,000 or so distinct CDR3 sequences, around 30% seen once. Sequences were obtained from axillary lymph node tissue. These receptors all come from a female donor with breast cancer. Some clones in this sample may be carry-over from other donors' samples. CDR3s include the opening cysteine and the closing phenylalanine or tryptophan. D genes are given only for firm matches. Where a row states a size, it is once, few, many or the class of an expanded clone; other rows omit it.

d_gene	v_gene	j_gene	abundance	CDR3aa	CDR3nt
TRBD2	TRBV4-2	TRBJ2-1	few	CASSQEVGLAEPSYNEQFF	TGTGCCAGCAGCCAAGAAGTCGGGCTAGCGGAGCCCTCCTACAATGAGCAGTTCTTC
.	TRBV18	TRBJ1-2	few	CASSPNTDNYGYTF	TGTGCCAGCTCACCAAACACCGATAACTATGGCTACACCTTC
TRBD2	TRBV24-1	TRBJ2-3	.	CATSARPAGGTDTQCF	TGTGCCACCAGTGCCAGGCCAGCGGGAGGCACAGATACGCAGTGTTTT
TRBD1	TRBV28	TRBJ1-2	.	CASFLRGRGSYTF	TGTGCCAGCTTCCTCAGGGGGCGCGGGAGCTACACCTTC
.	TRBV10-3	TRBJ2-1	many	CAIRSTDLYNEQFF	TGTGCCATCAGGTCAACGGACCTCTACAATGAGCAGTTCTTC
TRBD2	TRBV4-1	TRBJ2-5	many	CASSQEAGRERETQYF	TGCGCCAGCAGCCAGGAGGCCGGGAGGGAAAGGGAGACCCAGTACTTC
.	TRBV25-1	TRBJ2-1	many	CASSELTESSYNEQFF	TGTGCCAGCAGTGAATTGACTGAAAGCTCCTACAATGAGCAGTTCTTC
.	TRBV7-2	TRBJ2-3	many	CASSSYREGTQYF	TGTGCCAGCAGCTCCTACAGGGAGGGTACGCAGTATTTT
TRBD1	TRBV24-1	TRBJ1-2	many	CATSDSRQGLGYTF	TGTGCCACCAGTGATTCCCGACAGGGTCTAGGCTACACCTTC
TRBD2	TRBV5-5	TRBJ2-7	many	CASSSTGLAGLYEQYF	TGTGCCAGCAGCTCCACTGGACTAGCGGGTTTATACGAGCAGTACTTC